Sequencing of this T cell receptor beta chain was carried out in a study of blood T cell repertoires in COVID-19. Method: immunoSEQ multiplex PCR; TCRdb's copy keeps in-frame clones and lacks some. This sample has approximately 340,000 clones, with approximately 90% found just once. CDR3 length: 14 residues. The V gene's germline CDR1 is MNHEY and CDR2 SMNVEV (reference sequence). V gave up 2 bases and J gave up 2 bases, with 10 bases separating them. V and J are TRBV27 and TRBJ2-7, with a possible D match to TRBD2 (7 bases). The source material was PBMCs or T cells enriched from blood (not recorded which). This receptor was obtained from a woman between 40 and 55 years old who had been exposed to COVID-19. CDR3 sequence reads: CASSLAGAPYEQYF. CDR3 DNA sequence: TGTGCCAGCAGTTTAGCGGGGGCCCCCTACGAGCAGTACTTC.